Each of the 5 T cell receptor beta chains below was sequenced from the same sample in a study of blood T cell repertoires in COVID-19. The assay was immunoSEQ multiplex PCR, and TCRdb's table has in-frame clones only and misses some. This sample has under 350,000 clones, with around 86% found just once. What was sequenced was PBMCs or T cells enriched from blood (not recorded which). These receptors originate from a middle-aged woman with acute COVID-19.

The CDR3 bases are TGTGCCAGAAGCGCTACAGGGGTAAGACAGCCCCAGCATTTT. This encodes CARSATGVRQPQHF. The chain is built from TRBV7-5 and TRBJ1-5; no check of the table's D call, TRBD1, against the DNA was made. TRBV7-5 is flagged as a pseudogene. The CDR3 length is 14 residues.

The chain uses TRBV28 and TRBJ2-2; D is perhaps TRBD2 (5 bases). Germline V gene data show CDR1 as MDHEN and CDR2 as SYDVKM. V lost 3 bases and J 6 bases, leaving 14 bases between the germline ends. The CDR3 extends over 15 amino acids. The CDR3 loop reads CASSLPTAGAGELFF. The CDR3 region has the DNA TGTGCCAGCAGTTTGCCCACGGCGGGTGCCGGGGAGCTGTTTTTT.

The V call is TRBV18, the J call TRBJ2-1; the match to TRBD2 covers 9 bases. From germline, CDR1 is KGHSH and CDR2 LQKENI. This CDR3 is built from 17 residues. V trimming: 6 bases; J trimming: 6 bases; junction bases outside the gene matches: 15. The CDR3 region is CASSPSTWRGGSNEQFF. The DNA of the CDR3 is TGTGCCAGCTCCCCTTCAACCTGGCGGGGGGGGTCCAATGAGCAGTTCTTC. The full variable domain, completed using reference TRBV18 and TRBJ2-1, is NAGVMQNPRHLVRRRGQEARLRCSPMKGHSHVYWYRQLPEEGLKFMVYLQKENIIDESGMPKERFSAEFPKEGPSILRIQQVVRGDSAAYFCASSPSTWRGGSNEQFFGPGTRLTVL.

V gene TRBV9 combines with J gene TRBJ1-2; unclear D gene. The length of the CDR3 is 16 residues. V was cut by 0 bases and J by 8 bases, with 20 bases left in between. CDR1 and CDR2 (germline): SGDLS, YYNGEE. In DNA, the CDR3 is TGTGCCAGCAGCGTAGACGGTGTGGACCGGGGTGGAGGCTACACCTTC. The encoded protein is CASSVDGVDRGGGYTF.

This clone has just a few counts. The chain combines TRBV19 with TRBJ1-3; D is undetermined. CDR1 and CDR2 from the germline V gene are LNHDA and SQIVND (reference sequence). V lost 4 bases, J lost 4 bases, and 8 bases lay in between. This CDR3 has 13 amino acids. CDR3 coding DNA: TGTGCCAGTAGTACGTTTCCCGGAAACACCATATATTTT. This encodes CASSTFPGNTIYF.